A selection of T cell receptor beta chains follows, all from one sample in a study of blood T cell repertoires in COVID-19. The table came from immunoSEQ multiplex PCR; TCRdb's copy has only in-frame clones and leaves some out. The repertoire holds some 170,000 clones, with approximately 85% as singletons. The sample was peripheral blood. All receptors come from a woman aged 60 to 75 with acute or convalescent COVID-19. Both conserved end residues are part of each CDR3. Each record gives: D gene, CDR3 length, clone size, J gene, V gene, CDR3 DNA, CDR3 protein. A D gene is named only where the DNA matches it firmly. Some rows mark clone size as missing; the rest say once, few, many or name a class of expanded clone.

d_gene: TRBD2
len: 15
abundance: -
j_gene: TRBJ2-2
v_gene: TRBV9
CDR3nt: TGTGCCAGCAGCTGGACTAGCCTGAACACCGGGGAGCTGTTTTTT
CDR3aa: CASSWTSLNTGELFF

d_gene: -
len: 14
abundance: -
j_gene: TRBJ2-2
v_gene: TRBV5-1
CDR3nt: TGCGCCAGCAGCTTGACAGTTAACACCGGGGAGCTGTTTTTT
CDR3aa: CASSLTVNTGELFF

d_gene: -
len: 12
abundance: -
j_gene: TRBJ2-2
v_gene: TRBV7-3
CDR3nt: TGTGCCAGCAGGTGGGGCGCCGGGGAGCTGTTTTTT
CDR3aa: CASRWGAGELFF

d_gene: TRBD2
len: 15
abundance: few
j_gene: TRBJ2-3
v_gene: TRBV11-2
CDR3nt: TGTGCCAGCAGCTTAACTAGCGGGAGAGGGTATACGCAGTATTTT
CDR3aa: CASSLTSGRGYTQYF

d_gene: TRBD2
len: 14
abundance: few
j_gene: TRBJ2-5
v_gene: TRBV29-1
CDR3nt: TGCAGCGTGGTGGCTAGCGGGTGGAGAGAGACCCAGTACTTC
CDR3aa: CSVVASGWRETQYF

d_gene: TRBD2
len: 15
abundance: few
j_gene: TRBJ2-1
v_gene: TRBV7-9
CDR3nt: TGTGCCAGCAGCCCCGGGACTAGCGCCGACAATGAGCAGTTCTTC
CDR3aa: CASSPGTSADNEQFF

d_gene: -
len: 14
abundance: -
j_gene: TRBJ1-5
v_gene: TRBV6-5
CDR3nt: TGTGCCAGCTCACGGGGTTATAGCAATCAGCCCCAGCATTTT
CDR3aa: CASSRGYSNQPQHF

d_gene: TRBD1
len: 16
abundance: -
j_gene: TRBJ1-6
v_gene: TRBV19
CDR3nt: TGTGCCAGTAGTAGTACCGGGACAGTGTATAATTCACCCCTCCACTTT
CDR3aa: CASSSTGTVYNSPLHF

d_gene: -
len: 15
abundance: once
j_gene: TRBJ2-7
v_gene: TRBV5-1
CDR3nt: TGCGCCAGCAGCCCCCTCTTGGGGGGCTCCTACGAGCAGTACTTC
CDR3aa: CASSPLLGGSYEQYF

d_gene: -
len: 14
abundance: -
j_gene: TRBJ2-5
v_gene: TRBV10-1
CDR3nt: TGCGCCAGCTCACCTCTCGGGGGACGAGAGACCCAGTACTTC
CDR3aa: CASSPLGGRETQYF

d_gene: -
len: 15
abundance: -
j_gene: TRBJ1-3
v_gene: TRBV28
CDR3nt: TGTGCCAGCAGTTTGGCAGGTCTCTCTGGAAACACCATATATTTT
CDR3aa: CASSLAGLSGNTIYF

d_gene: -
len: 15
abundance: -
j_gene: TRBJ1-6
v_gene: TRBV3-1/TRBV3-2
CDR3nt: TGTGCCAGCAGCCAAATGGACAACTATAATTCACCCCTCCACTTT
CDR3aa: CASSQMDNYNSPLHF